The present TCR beta chain was sequenced within a study of blood T cell repertoires in COVID-19. Across the study: The samples span acute and convalescent COVID-19 from the United States, Italy and Spain. The cDNA or gDNA used as material had been derived from T cells, B-cell-depleted T cells, or PBMCs.

Assay: immunoSEQ multiplex PCR; the TCRdb copy retains only in-frame clones and omits some. The sample includes 100,000 to 150,000 clones, roughly 85% of them seen just once. Seattle participants joined during active infection and were tracked over time. This CDR3 is 15 amino acids long. V was clipped by 2 bases and J by 7 bases; unmatched bases: 7. Per the germline V gene, CDR1 is MDHEN and CDR2 is SYDVKM. The TCR originated in a woman older than 75 with COVID-19, enrolled during active disease. The chain is built from TRBV28 and TRBJ2-1, with TRBD1 identical over 8 bases. Specimen: peripheral blood. The CDR3 DNA reads as TGTGCCAGCAGTTTACCTTCTGACAGGGGAAATGAGCAGTTCTTC. This gives the protein CASSLPSDRGNEQFF.